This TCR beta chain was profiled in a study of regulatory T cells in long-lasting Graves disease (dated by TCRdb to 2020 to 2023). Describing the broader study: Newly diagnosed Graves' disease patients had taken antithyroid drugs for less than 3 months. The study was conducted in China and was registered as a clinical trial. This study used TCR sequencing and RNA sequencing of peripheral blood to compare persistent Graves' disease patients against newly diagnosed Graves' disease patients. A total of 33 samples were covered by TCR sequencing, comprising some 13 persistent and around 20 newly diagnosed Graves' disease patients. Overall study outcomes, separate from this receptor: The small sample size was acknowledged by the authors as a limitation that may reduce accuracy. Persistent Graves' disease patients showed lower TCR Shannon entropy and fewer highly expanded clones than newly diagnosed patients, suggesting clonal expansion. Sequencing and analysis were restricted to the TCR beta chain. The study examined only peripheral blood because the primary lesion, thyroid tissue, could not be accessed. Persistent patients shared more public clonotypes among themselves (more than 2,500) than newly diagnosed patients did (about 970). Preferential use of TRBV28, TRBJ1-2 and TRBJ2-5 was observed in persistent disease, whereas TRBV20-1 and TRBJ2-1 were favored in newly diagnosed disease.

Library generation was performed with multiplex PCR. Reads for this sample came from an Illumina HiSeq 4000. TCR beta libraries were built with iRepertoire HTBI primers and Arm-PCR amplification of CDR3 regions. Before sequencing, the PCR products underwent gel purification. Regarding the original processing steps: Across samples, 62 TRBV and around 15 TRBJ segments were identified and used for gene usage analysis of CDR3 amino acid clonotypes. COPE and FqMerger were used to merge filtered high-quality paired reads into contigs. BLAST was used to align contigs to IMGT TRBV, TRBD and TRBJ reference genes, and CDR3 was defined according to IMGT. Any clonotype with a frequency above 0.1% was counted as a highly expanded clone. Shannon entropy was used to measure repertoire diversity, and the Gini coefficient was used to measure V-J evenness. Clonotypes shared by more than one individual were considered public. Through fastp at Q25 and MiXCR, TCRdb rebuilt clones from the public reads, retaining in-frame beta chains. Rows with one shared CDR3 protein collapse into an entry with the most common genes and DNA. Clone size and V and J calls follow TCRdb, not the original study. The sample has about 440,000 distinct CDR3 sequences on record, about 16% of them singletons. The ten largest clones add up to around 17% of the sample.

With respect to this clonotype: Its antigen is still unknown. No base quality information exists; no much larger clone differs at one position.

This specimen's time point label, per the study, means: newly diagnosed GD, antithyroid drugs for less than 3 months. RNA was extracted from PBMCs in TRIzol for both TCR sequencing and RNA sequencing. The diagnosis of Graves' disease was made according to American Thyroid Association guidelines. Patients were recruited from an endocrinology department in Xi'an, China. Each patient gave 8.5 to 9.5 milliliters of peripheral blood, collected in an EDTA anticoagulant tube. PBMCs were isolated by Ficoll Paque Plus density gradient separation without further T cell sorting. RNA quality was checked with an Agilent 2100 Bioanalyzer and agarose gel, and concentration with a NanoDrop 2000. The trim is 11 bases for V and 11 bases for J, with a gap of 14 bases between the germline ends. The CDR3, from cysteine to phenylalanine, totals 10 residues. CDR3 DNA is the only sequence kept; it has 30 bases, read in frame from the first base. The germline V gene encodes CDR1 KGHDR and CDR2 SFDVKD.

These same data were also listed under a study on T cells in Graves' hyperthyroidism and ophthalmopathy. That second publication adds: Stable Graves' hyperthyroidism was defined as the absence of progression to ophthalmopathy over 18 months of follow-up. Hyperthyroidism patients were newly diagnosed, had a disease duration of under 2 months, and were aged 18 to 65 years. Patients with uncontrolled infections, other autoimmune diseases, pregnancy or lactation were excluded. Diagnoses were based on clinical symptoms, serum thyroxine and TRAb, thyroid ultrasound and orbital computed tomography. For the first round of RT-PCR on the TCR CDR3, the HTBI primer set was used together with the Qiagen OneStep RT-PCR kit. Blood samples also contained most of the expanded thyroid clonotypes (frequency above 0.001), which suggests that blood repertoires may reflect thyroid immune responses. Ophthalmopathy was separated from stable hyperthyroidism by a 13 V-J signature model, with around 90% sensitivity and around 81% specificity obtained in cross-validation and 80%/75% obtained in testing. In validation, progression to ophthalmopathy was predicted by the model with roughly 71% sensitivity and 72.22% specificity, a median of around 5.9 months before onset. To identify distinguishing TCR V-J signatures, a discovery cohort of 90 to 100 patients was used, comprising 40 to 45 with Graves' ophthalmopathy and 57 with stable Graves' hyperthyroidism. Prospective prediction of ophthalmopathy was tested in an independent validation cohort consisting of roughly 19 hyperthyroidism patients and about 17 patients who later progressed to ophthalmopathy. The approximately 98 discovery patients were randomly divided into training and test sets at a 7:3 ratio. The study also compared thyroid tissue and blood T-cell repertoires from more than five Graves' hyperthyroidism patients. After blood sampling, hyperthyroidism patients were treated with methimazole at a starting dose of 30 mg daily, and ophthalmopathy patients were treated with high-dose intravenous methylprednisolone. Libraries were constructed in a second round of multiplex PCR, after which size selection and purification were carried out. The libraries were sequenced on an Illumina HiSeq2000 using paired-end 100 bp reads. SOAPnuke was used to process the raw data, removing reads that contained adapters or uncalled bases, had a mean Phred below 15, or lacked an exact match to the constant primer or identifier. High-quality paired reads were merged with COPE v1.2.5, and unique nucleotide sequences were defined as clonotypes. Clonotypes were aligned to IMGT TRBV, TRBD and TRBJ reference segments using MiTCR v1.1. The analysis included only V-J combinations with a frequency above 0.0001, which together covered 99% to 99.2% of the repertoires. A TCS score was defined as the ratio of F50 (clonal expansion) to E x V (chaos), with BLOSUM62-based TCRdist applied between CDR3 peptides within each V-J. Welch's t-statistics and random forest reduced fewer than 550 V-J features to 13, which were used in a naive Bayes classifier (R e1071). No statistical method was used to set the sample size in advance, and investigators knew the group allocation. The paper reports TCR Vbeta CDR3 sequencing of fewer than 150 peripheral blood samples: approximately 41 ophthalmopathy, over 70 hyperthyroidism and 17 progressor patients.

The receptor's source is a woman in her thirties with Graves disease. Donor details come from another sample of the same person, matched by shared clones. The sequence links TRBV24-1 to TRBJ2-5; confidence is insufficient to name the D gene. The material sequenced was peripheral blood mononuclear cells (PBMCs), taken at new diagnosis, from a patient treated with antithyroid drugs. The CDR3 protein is CAIKKVSQYF. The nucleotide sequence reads TGTGCCATTAAAAAGGTTTCACAGTACTTC.